The clone carrying this T cell receptor (beta chain) was observed once. The antigen is undetermined. The data are from a study of blood T cells in healthy people across ages. Study-wide findings and caveats: Compared with aged donors, long-lived donors showed fewer expanded clones, suggesting selection.

For the second PCR, which ran for about 7 to 11 cycles, a sample-barcoded 5' primer and a J-beta primer mix were used. TCRdb itself ran the 5' RACE reads through MiXCR, one entry per CDR3 protein. The data contain about 800,000 distinct CDR3 sequences, around half of them singletons. CDR3 length equals 12 residues. Germline V gene data show CDR1 as MNHEY and CDR2 as SVGEGT. Healthy Caucasians from Russia aged roughly 6 to 95 served as donors. This sequence originates from an older man in good health. The material sequenced was blood. The chain couples TRBV6-2 or TRBV6-3 to TRBJ2-7; D ambiguous. Matching the DNA end better, TRBJ2-5 makes the J call doubtful. CDR3 sequence (DNA): TGTGCCAGCAGTTACGACCGCGAGACCCAGTACTTC. Its translation is CASSYDRETQYF.